This is a list of T cell receptor beta chains from one sample in a study of control samples from healthy donors and cancer patients. Profiling relied on immunoSEQ multiplex PCR, and the TCRdb table lists in-frame clones only, not all of them. Of about 140,000 clones in the sample, roughly 90% were seen once. Sequenced: blood. These receptors all come from a man under 40 in good health. The CDR3 runs from the conserved cysteine through the conserved F or W. A D gene is named only where the DNA matches it firmly. Part of the rows lack a size; the others show once, few, many or a class for expanded clones.

clone size | J gene | V gene | CDR3 length | D gene | CDR3 protein | CDR3 DNA
. | TRBJ2-7 | TRBV29-1 | 13 | TRBD2 | CSYGLAGVGEQYF | TGCAGCTACGGACTAGCGGGAGTTGGCGAGCAGTACTTC
. | TRBJ1-5 | TRBV19 | 16 | TRBD1 | CASSIDGQGVNQPQHF | TGTGCCAGTAGTATAGATGGACAGGGAGTCAATCAGCCCCAGCATTTT
. | TRBJ1-2 | TRBV7-2 | 16 | TRBD1 | CASSFRSTGKVDGYTF | TGTGCCAGCAGCTTTAGGTCGACAGGGAAAGTTGATGGCTACACCTTC
. | TRBJ2-7 | TRBV5-6 | 15 | . | CASSLDGGRALKQYF | TGTGCCAGCAGCTTGGATGGGGGCCGGGCGCTTAAGCAGTACTTC
. | TRBJ2-1 | TRBV28 | 16 | TRBD1 | CASTEQGAPTYNEQFF | TGTGCCAGCACCGAACAGGGGGCCCCCACCTACAATGAGCAGTTCTTC
. | TRBJ2-4 | TRBV28 | 14 | TRBD2 | CASSLGGSKNIQYF | TGTGCCAGCAGTTTGGGGGGGTCCAAAAACATTCAGTACTTC
. | TRBJ2-1 | TRBV12-3/TRBV12-4 | 13 | . | CASSLQGPNEQFF | TGTGCCAGCAGTTTACAGGGGCCCAATGAGCAGTTCTTC
. | TRBJ1-2 | TRBV7-9 | 13 | . | CASSEYRNYGYTF | TGTGCCAGCAGCGAGTACCGCAACTATGGCTACACCTTC
. | TRBJ2-7 | TRBV7-2 | 11 | . | CASSSVYEQYF | TGTGCCAGCAGCTCAGTCTACGAGCAGTACTTC
few | TRBJ2-1 | TRBV6-5 | 11 | . | CASSFDNEQFF | TGTGCCAGCAGCTTCGACAATGAGCAGTTCTTC
. | TRBJ1-2 | TRBV7-9 | 13 | TRBD1 | CASSPDRGVGYTF | TGTGCCAGCAGCCCGGACAGGGGGGTTGGCTACACCTTC
. | TRBJ2-5 | TRBV14 | 17 | TRBD1 | CASSHKAFRGLLETQYF | TGTGCCAGCAGCCACAAGGCTTTCAGGGGGCTCTTGGAGACCCAGTACTTC
few | TRBJ1-1 | TRBV5-4 | 14 | TRBD1 | CASSRDRANTEAFF | TGTGCCAGCAGCAGAGACAGGGCAAACACTGAAGCTTTCTTT
. | TRBJ2-6 | TRBV4-3 | 17 | . | CASSQESSATGANVLTF | TGCGCCAGCAGCCAAGAATCGTCGGCGACTGGGGCCAACGTCCTGACTTTC
. | TRBJ2-4 | TRBV7-2 | 19 | TRBD2 | CASSERIAGGWTAKNIQYF | TGTGCCAGCAGCGAAAGAATAGCGGGAGGGTGGACGGCCAAAAACATTCAGTACTTC
. | TRBJ2-5 | TRBV5-4 | 14 | . | CASSLVRGSETQYF | TGTGCCAGCAGCTTGGTTAGGGGCTCGGAGACCCAGTACTTC
. | TRBJ2-3 | TRBV6-4 | 16 | TRBD2 | CASSVFPAGGADTQYF | TGTGCCAGCAGTGTTTTTCCAGCGGGAGGTGCTGATACGCAGTATTTT
. | TRBJ2-5 | TRBV7-7 | 15 | . | CASSLGARPQETQYF | TGTGCTAGCAGCTTGGGGGCACGGCCACAAGAGACCCAGTACTTC
. | TRBJ1-1 | TRBV30 | 12 | . | CALTAAGFEAFF | TGTGCCTTGACAGCCGCGGGGTTTGAAGCTTTCTTT
. | TRBJ1-5 | TRBV28 | 15 | TRBD1 | CAACPRRGLIQPQHF | TGTGCCGCCTGCCCCCGCAGGGGGCTTATTCAGCCCCAGCATTTT
. | TRBJ2-1 | TRBV27 | 17 | . | CASSPSLRDFLYNEQFF | TGTGCCAGCAGTCCTTCTCTTCGGGACTTTCTGTACAATGAGCAGTTCTTC
. | TRBJ1-2 | TRBV19 | 15 | . | CASSIAMGAVSGYTF | TGTGCCAGTAGTATAGCTATGGGGGCCGTCTCTGGCTACACCTTC
. | TRBJ1-2 | TRBV19 | 13 | . | CASSIRGYYGYTF | TGTGCCAGTAGTATAAGGGGGTACTATGGCTACACCTTC
. | TRBJ2-3 | TRBV2 | 12 | . | CASVGLANTQYF | TGTGCCAGCGTAGGTCTTGCTAATACGCAGTATTTT
. | TRBJ2-7 | TRBV19 | 14 | . | CASSPYILTYEQYF | TGTGCCAGTAGTCCCTATATTCTAACCTACGAGCAGTACTTC
. | TRBJ2-7 | TRBV11-1 | 14 | . | CASSFNGRTYEQYF | TGTGCCAGCAGCTTTAACGGCAGAACCTACGAGCAGTACTTC
. | TRBJ1-2 | TRBV27 | 13 | . | CASSFRGGYGYTF | TGTGCCAGCAGTTTTCGGGGAGGATATGGCTACACCTTC
. | TRBJ2-3 | TRBV9 | 16 | TRBD2 | CASSVRGLGSQDTQYF | TGTGCCAGCAGCGTCCGGGGACTAGGTTCCCAAGATACGCAGTATTTT
. | TRBJ2-1 | TRBV11-2 | 18 | TRBD2 | CATTTRVASGSSYNEQFF | TGTGCCACTACGACTAGGGTGGCTAGCGGGAGCTCCTACAATGAGCAGTTCTTC